These 19 T cell receptor beta chains were sequenced from one sample in a study of CXCR3-negative and CXCR3-positive naive CD8 T cells (dated by TCRdb to the late 2010s). The sample was run on a NextSeq 550. The Human TCR Profiling Kit (MiLaboratory) was used to prepare UMI-labeled 5' RACE TRB cDNA libraries. Reads reprocessed by TCRdb are summarized as one entry per CDR3 protein sequence, and DNA is absent. The record for this sample contains roughly 45,000 distinct CDR3 sequences. 2% to 2.5% of the sample comes from the top ten. Material: naive CXCR3- CD8+ T cells from blood. The sample's cell subset or site label, decoded: CD45RO-CCR7+CD27+CD95- naive CD8+ T cells lacking CXCR3 (TNR3-). The receptors were gathered from a human donor in good health. Some clones in this sample may be carry-over from other donors' samples.

The CDR3 spells CSVEVLAGDEGEQLF. The chain is built from TRBV29-1 and TRBJ2-1; TCRdb indicates TRBD2, and absent DNA this call remains unverified. The germline V gene encodes CDR1 SQVTM and CDR2 ANQGSEA. This CDR3 contains 15 residues.

The rearrangement joins TRBV3-1 to TRBJ2-7; TCRdb picks TRBD2, but there is no DNA to check that call. This CDR3 region has 16 residues. Germline V lookup: CDR1 LGHDT, CDR2 YNNKEL (reference sequence). The CDR3: CASSLKARDYNYEQYF.

The genes are TRBV28 and TRBJ1-2; TCRdb's D call, TRBD1, is unchecked because there is no DNA. The CDR3 length is 19 residues. Germline loops: CDR1 MDHEN, CDR2 SYDVKM. The CDR3 reads CGSRILSGGGERANYGYTF.

This chain links TRBV10-1 with TRBJ2-7; the D call from TCRdb, TRBD1, cannot be confirmed without DNA. CDR1 WNHNN and CDR2 SYGVQD come from the germline V gene (reference sequence). The CDR3 sequence is 14 residues long. CDR3 protein: CASREGQGGYEQYF.

The CDR3 sequence is CSVPGNDYYNEQFF. The rearrangement uses TRBV29-1 and TRBJ2-1; TCRdb gives TRBD1 as the D gene, but with no DNA this cannot be confirmed. The V gene's germline CDR1 is SQVTM and CDR2 ANQGSEA. The CDR3 is 14 residues long.

CDR3 protein: CSVESGGYEQYF. The V call is TRBV29-1, the J call TRBJ2-7; the TRBD1 assignment by TCRdb is unverifiable without DNA. Germline values: CDR1 SQVTM, CDR2 ANQGSEA. The CDR3 loop spans 12 amino acids.

This chain joins TRBV3-1 and TRBJ2-3; TCRdb calls TRBD2, which cannot be checked without DNA. Germline V gene data show CDR1 as LGHDT and CDR2 as YNNKEL (reference sequence). There are 16 residues in the CDR3. The CDR3 reads CASSQEAGGSTDTQYF.

This sequence joins TRBV5-5 and TRBJ2-7; TCRdb calls TRBD1, which cannot be checked without DNA. The CDR3 contains 15 residues. Germline loops: CDR1 SGHKS, CDR2 YYEKEE (reference sequence). The CDR3 sequence: CASSPTGYISYEQYF. Together with reference TRBV5-5 and TRBJ2-7, the CDR3 gives the full variable domain: DAGVTQSPTHLIKTRGQQVTLRCSPISGHKSVSWYQQVLGQGPQFIFQYYEKEERGRGNFPDRFSARQFPNYSSELNVNALLLGDSALYLCASSPTGYISYEQYFGPGTRLTVT.

V and J are TRBV27 and TRBJ2-2. The germline gives CDR1 MNHEY, CDR2 SMNVEV (reference sequence). This CDR3 contains 13 residues. The CDR3 protein is CASIIPNTGELFF.

The chain joins TRBV6-6 to TRBJ2-2. The CDR3 length is 13 residues. CDR1 and CDR2 from the germline V gene are MNHNY and SVGAGI (reference sequence). The CDR3 protein is CASSYSNTGELFF.

This rearrangement joins TRBV28 to TRBJ2-2; the TCRdb D gene call, TRBD1, has no DNA to confirm it. This CDR3 spans 15 amino acids. The germline V gene has CDR1 MDHEN and CDR2 SYDVKM. This CDR3 reads CASSDRALNTGELFF.

The chain is built from TRBV28 and TRBJ2-1; TCRdb outputs TRBD2, but without DNA this stays unchecked. This CDR3 comprises 15 residues. Germline CDR1 is MDHEN and CDR2 is SYDVKM. The CDR3 loop is CASSATPSSYNEQFF.

This chain's CDR3 is CASSPAGTGESFYTEAFF. The rearrangement joins TRBV21-1 to TRBJ1-1; there is no DNA to check the TCRdb D call of TRBD1. TRBV21-1 is labeled a pseudogene. This CDR3 has 18 amino acids.

V and J are TRBV21-1 and TRBJ1-2; with no DNA, the TCRdb D assignment of TRBD1 cannot be verified. TRBV21-1 has pseudogene status. CDR3 length equals 15 residues. The CDR3: CASSKSRTGQYGYTF.

This chain's CDR3 is CASSPLTDSYEQYF. The chain recombines TRBV7-3 with TRBJ2-7; lacking DNA, the TRBD1 call made by TCRdb goes unchecked. This CDR3 has 14 residues. The germline V gene has CDR1 SGHTA and CDR2 FQGTGA.

The genes are TRBV12-3 or TRBV12-4 and TRBJ2-7; absent DNA, TCRdb's TRBD1 call cannot be checked. This CDR3 region has 15 residues. The CDR3 protein is CASSKPGHLTYEQYF.

This chain joins TRBV7-9 and TRBJ2-5. The germline V gene encodes CDR1 SEHNR and CDR2 FQNEAQ (reference sequence). There are 14 residues in the CDR3. CDR3 in amino acids: CASSFIADLETQYF.

The chain recombines TRBV7-9 with TRBJ1-1; the TCRdb D gene call, TRBD1, has no DNA to confirm it. CDR1 and CDR2 from the germline V gene are SEHNR and FQNEAQ (reference sequence). The CDR3 is 14 residues long. The CDR3 spells CASSLDSRGTEAFF.

This sequence joins TRBV6-1 and TRBJ2-7; checking the TCRdb D call of TRBD1 is not possible without DNA. This CDR3 spans 13 amino acids. Germline-derived CDR1 and CDR2 are MNHNS and SASEGT. The CDR3 loop is CATETDDPLEQYF.